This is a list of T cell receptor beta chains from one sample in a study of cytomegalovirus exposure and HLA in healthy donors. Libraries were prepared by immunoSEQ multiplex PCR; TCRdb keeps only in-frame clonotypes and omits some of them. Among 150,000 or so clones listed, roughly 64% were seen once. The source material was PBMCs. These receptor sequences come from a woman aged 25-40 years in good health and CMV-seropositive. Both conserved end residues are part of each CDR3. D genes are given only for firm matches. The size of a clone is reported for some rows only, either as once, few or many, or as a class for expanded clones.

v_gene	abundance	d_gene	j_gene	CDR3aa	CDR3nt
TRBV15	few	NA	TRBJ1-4	CATSGLKGALNEKLFF	TGTGCCACCAGCGGTCTAAAAGGGGCCCTTAATGAAAAACTGTTTTTT
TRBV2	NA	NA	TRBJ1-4	CASSDRATNEKLFF	TGTGCCAGCAGTGACAGGGCAACTAATGAAAAACTGTTTTTT
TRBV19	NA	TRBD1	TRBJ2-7	CASADRVHEQYF	TGTGCCAGTGCGGACAGGGTGCACGAGCAGTACTTC
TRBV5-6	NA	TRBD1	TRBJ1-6	CASSAQGARNSPLHF	TGTGCCAGCAGCGCCCAGGGGGCGAGGAATTCACCCCTCCACTTT
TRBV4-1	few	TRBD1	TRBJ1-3	CASSQLPGQRSSGNTIYF	TGCGCCAGCAGCCAATTACCGGGACAGCGTAGCTCTGGAAACACCATATATTTT
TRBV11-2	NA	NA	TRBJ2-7	CASSLGSEYGLYEQYF	TGTGCCAGCAGCTTAGGGTCCGAATATGGACTTTACGAGCAGTACTTC
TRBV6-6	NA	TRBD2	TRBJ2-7	CASGPSGTYEQYF	TGTGCCAGCGGCCCTAGCGGGACTTACGAGCAGTACTTC
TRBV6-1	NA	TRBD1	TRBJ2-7	CASSRTGQNYEQYF	TGTGCCAGCAGTAGGACAGGGCAAAACTACGAGCAGTACTTC
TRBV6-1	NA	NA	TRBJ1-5	CASSRDLGNQPQHF	TGTGCCAGCAGCCGGGATTTGGGCAATCAGCCCCAGCATTTT
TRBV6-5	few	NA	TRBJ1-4	CASGDPTGEKLFF	TGTGCCAGCGGTGACCCTACGGGTGAAAAACTGTTTTTT
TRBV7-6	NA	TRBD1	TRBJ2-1	CASSFRIRGRANGYNEQFF	TGTGCCAGCAGCTTTCGAATCAGGGGGCGCGCGAACGGGTACAATGAGCAGTTCTTC
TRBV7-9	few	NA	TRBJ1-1	CASSSTVGPNTEAFF	TGTGCCAGCAGCTCGACGGTGGGCCCGAACACTGAAGCTTTCTTT
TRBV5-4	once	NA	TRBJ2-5	CASSLVGQGLDF	TGTGCCAGCAGCTTGGTGGGACAAGGGTTAGACTTC